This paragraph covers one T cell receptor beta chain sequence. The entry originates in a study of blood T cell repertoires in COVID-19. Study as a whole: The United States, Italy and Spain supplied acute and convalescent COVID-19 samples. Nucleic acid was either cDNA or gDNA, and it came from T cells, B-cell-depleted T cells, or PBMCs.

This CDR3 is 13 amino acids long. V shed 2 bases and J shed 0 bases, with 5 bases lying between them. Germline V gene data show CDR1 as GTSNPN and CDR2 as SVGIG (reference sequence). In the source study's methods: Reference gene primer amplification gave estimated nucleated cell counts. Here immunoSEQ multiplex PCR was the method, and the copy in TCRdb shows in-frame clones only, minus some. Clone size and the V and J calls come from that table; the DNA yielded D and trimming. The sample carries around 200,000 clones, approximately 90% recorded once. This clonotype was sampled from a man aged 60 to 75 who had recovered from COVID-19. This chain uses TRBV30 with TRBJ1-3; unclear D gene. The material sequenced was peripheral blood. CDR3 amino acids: CAWSRGSGNTIYF. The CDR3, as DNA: TGTGCCTGGAGTCGGGGCTCTGGAAACACCATATATTTT.